The 21 T cell receptor beta chains in this list originate from one sample, sequenced in a study of T cells in Graves' hyperthyroidism and ophthalmopathy. Amplified TCR beta CDR3 regions derived from RNA transcripts. The HTBI primer set served for first-round RT-PCR of the TCR CDR3. Using its own MiXCR run on the multiplex PCR reads, TCRdb lists one record per CDR3 protein. The top ten hold about 60% of the sample, which has 250,000 to 350,000 distinct CDR3 sequences, approximately 23% seen once. Sequencing was carried out using blood. The receptors derive from a man aged 25-45 years with Graves' ophthalmopathy.

The V gene is TRBV30, the J gene TRBJ1-1; D is ambiguous. The V end lost 3 bases, the J end lost 5 bases, and 7 bases lay between the germline ends. Germline V gene lookup returns CDR1 GTSNPN and CDR2 SVGIG (reference sequence). The CDR3 covers 11 residues. CDR3 coding DNA: TGTGCCTGGAGGGCCCAAACTGAAGCTTTCTTT. Translation: CAWRAQTEAFF.

This clonotype has only a few counts. The CDR3 DNA sequence: TGTGCCAGCAGCTCACCGGGACGGGGAAGTGAGCAGTTCTTC. Protein product: CASSSPGRGSEQFF. The chain combines TRBV7-6 with TRBJ2-1; TRBD1 or TRBD2 may be the D gene (5 bases each). Germline V CDR1 and CDR2: SGHVS, FNYEAQ. The CDR3 has 14 residues. V was pared by 4 bases and J by 9 bases, with 16 bases between.

The rearrangement uses TRBV6-5 and TRBJ1-6, with unresolved D. Germline V gene sequence: CDR1 MNHEY, CDR2 SVGAGI. The CDR3 extends over 19 amino acids. Trimming removed 1 base from V and 0 bases from J, with 16 bases in between. CDR3 bases: TGTGCCAGCAGTTACTTACCCCAGGATGTTAGCTCCTATAATTCACCCCTCCACTTT. Its translation is CASSYLPQDVSSYNSPLHF.

The chain combines TRBV7-8 with TRBJ2-1, with TRBD2 identical over 9 bases. Trimming at V came to 1 base and at J to 0 bases, leaving 1 base not matched to a gene. This CDR3 region has 16 residues. Germline V lookup: CDR1 SGHVS, CDR2 FQNEAQ. CDR3 amino acids: CASSLDSGSSYNEQFF. The CDR3 region has the DNA TGTGCCAGCAGCTTAGATAGCGGGAGCTCCTACAATGAGCAGTTCTTC.

J is TRBJ2-2 and V is TRBV12-3 or TRBV12-4, with D possibly being TRBD2 (6 bases). V gave up 3 bases and J gave up 5 bases, with 13 bases separating them. The CDR3 loop spans 15 amino acids. The CDR3 protein is CASSFIGSGTGELFF. CDR3 coding DNA: TGTGCCAGCAGTTTTATCGGGAGCGGTACCGGGGAGCTGTTTTTT.

This rearrangement joins TRBV29-1 to TRBJ2-5; no reliable D call. Germline V gene data show CDR1 as SQVTM and CDR2 as ANQGSEA. This CDR3 contains 11 residues. The V end was cut by 8 bases, the J end by 5 bases, with 12 bases between. CDR3 DNA: TGCAGCTACGACACGCGGGAGACCCAGTACTTC. Residues: CSYDTRETQYF.

This clonotype was counted many times. V and J are TRBV2 and TRBJ1-5; D call uncertain. The CDR3 totals 14 residues. Germline assignment: CDR1 SNHLY and CDR2 FYNNEI. Trimming left V 1 base short and J 2 bases short, with 6 bases between. The CDR3 nucleotides are TGTGCCAGCAGTGAAGAGTATCGCAATCAGCCCCAGCATTTT. This sequence encodes CASSEEYRNQPQHF.

This clonotype was seen more than once but under ten times. The genes are TRBV7-8 and TRBJ2-2, with D possibly being TRBD2 (6 bases). CDR1 and CDR2 (germline): SGHVS, FQNEAQ. The CDR3 is 14 residues long. Trimming took 9 bases from V and 0 from J, leaving 11 bases between them. The CDR3 DNA follows: TGTGCCAGTCCGATAGCGGCGAACACCGGGGAGCTGTTTTTT. It yields the protein CASPIAANTGELFF.

This clonotype was seen ten or more times. The chain carries TRBV3-1 and TRBJ2-5; 8 bases line up with TRBD2. The CDR3 has 16 amino acids. J lost 5 bases, V lost 4 bases, and 12 bases had no gene match. The germline CDR1 and CDR2 sequences are LGHDT and YNNKEL (reference sequence). The CDR3 is CASSPEGGGRGETQYF. The DNA of the CDR3 is TGTGCCAGCAGCCCCGAAGGCGGGGGGCGCGGGGAGACCCAGTACTTC.

A few counts support this clonotype. A clone one base away is much larger, so this may be a read error. The CDR3 DNA reads as TGTGCCGGCTCACCAGGGTCTCAGCCCCAGCATTTT. Protein product: CAGSPGSQPQHF. The rearrangement links TRBV18 to TRBJ1-5; tentative D call: TRBD1 (5 bases). This CDR3 contains 12 residues. CDR1 is KGHSH and CDR2 is LQKENI in the germline V gene.

This clonotype was counted ten times or more. The chain has TRBV13 and TRBJ2-7, with D possibly TRBD1 on 6 matching bases. Germline V lookup: CDR1 PRHDT, CDR2 FYEKMQ (reference sequence). V gave up 5 bases and J gave up 2 bases, with 16 bases separating them. The CDR3 length is 15 residues. CDR3 sequence: CASSPETGGTYEQYF. The CDR3 DNA sequence: TGTGCCAGCAGCCCCGAGACTGGGGGCACCTACGAGCAGTACTTC. Variable domain in full (rest from reference TRBV13 and TRBJ2-7): AAGVIQSPRHLIKEKRETATLKCYPIPRHDTVYWYQQGPGQDPQFLISFYEKMQSDKGSIPDRFSAQQFSDYHSELNMSSLELGDSALYFCASSPETGGTYEQYFGPGTRLTVT.

This clonotype was observed at least ten times. The chain has TRBV11-3 and TRBJ2-1; maybe TRBD1 (6 bases). Trimming took off 1 base at V and 3 bases at J, with 10 bases between the two ends. The CDR3 sequence is 15 residues long. The germline CDR1 and CDR2 sequences are SGHNT and YENEEA. The CDR3 sequence: CASSLGDMLYNEQFF. The CDR3 nucleotides read TGTGCCAGCAGCTTAGGGGACATGCTCTACAATGAGCAGTTCTTC.

This clonotype was counted ten times or more. V usage is TRBV20-1 and J usage is TRBJ2-5; perhaps D is TRBD1 or TRBD2 (5 bases each). V lost 0 bases to trimming and J lost 1 base, with 9 bases between them. The CDR3 consists of 14 residues. The germline V gene has CDR1 DFQATT and CDR2 SNEGSKA (reference sequence). CDR3 in amino acids: CSARDAGSQETQYF. DNA for the CDR3: TGCAGTGCTAGAGACGCAGGGAGCCAAGAGACCCAGTACTTC.

This clonotype has only a few counts. The J gene is TRBJ2-1, the V gene TRBV24-1; TRBD2 matches at 15 bases. There are 16 residues in the CDR3. Germline V gives CDR1 KGHDR, CDR2 SFDVKD. After removal of 4 bases from V and 7 bases from J, the junction contained 4 bases not matched to a gene. This chain's CDR3 is CATSDTGTSGRNEQFF. CDR3 bases: TGTGCCACCAGTGACACTGGGACTAGCGGGAGGAATGAGCAGTTCTTC.

This clonotype was found many times. V is TRBV5-1 and J is TRBJ1-1; D ambiguous. Germline V lookup: CDR1 SGHRS, CDR2 YFSETQ. The V and J ends lost 5 bases and 0 bases respectively, with 11 bases between them. CDR3 length: 14 residues. Written as DNA, the CDR3 is TGCGCCAGCAGTTATCAGGACCTGAACACTGAAGCTTTCTTT. Its translation is CASSYQDLNTEAFF. The full variable domain, its missing parts supplied by reference TRBV5-1 and TRBJ1-1, is KAGVTQTPRYLIKTRGQQVTLSCSPISGHRSVSWYQQTPGQGLQFLFEYFSETQRNKGNFPGRFSGRQFSNSRSEMNVSTLELGDSALYLCASSYQDLNTEAFFGQGTRLTVV.

This clonotype has only a few counts. V is TRBV2 and J is TRBJ1-1; D gene unclear. V was cut by 10 bases and J by 5 bases, with 8 bases left in between. This CDR3 comprises 10 residues. Per the germline V gene, CDR1 is SNHLY and CDR2 is FYNNEI. CDR3 DNA sequence: TGTGCCACCCGCGGGACTGAAGCTTTCTTT. Its protein product is CATRGTEAFF.

A few counts support this clonotype. V usage is TRBV11-3 and J usage is TRBJ2-4; perhaps TRBD2 as D (6 bases). CDR1 is SGHNT and CDR2 is YENEEA in the germline V gene. The CDR3 covers 15 residues. With 3 bases removed from V and 0 bases from J, the gap between germline ends came to 9 bases. CDR3 bases: TGTGCCAGCAGCTTGGGAGGTGGAGCCAAAAACATTCAGTACTTC. Its translation is CASSLGGGAKNIQYF.

This clonotype was seen ten or more times. V usage is TRBV30 and J usage is TRBJ2-7; D call uncertain. The CDR3 is made up of 12 amino acids. CDR1 is GTSNPN, CDR2 SVGIG, per germline (reference sequence). The V end lost 6 bases, the J end lost 2 bases, and 11 bases lay between the germline ends. In nucleotides, the CDR3 is TGTGCCTGCCGAACTGCTCCCTACGAGCAGTACTTC. It is translated as CACRTAPYEQYF.

This clonotype was found many times. J is TRBJ1-5 and V is TRBV30; D is possibly TRBD1 (5 bases). Germline CDR1 and CDR2: GTSNPN and SVGIG (reference sequence). The CDR3 spans 14 residues. V shed 2 bases and J shed 4 bases, with 12 bases lying between them. The CDR3 reads CAWSLGAGNQPQHF. CDR3 in DNA: TGTGCCTGGAGTCTAGGGGCTGGTAATCAGCCCCAGCATTTT.

This clonotype was seen ten or more times. The gene calls are TRBV27 and TRBJ1-1; D uncertain. V lost 5 bases and J 5 bases, leaving 15 bases between the germline ends. Germline lookup yields CDR1 MNHEY and CDR2 SMNVEV (reference sequence). This CDR3 comprises 14 residues. The CDR3 loop is CASSPPPASTEAFF. The CDR3 DNA follows: TGTGCCAGCAGTCCCCCTCCCGCGAGTACTGAAGCTTTCTTT.

The chain links TRBV7-9 to TRBJ2-3; possibly TRBD2 for D (7 bases). The CDR3 length is 15 residues. V dropped 6 bases and J dropped 1 base, with 14 bases sitting between them. The germline V gene has CDR1 SEHNR and CDR2 FQNEAQ (reference sequence). The CDR3 loop reads CASSFGGGGTDTQYF. The CDR3 bases are TGTGCCAGCAGTTTTGGAGGGGGGGGCACAGATACGCAGTATTTT.